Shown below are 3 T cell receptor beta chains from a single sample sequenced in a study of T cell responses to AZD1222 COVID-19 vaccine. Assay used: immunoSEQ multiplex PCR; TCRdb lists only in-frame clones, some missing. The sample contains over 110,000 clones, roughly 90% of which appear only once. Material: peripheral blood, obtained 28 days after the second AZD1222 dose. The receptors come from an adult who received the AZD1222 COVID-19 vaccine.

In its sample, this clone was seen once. CDR3 residues: CASSSGLNTEAFF. Here the CDR3 DNA reads TGTGCCAGCAGCTCCGGTCTGAACACTGAAGCTTTCTTT. The chain recombines TRBV11-2 with TRBJ1-1; D is undetermined. Per germline, CDR1 SGHAT and CDR2 FQNNGV. Trimming took off 4 bases at V and 0 bases at J, with 6 bases between the two ends. The CDR3 contains 13 residues.

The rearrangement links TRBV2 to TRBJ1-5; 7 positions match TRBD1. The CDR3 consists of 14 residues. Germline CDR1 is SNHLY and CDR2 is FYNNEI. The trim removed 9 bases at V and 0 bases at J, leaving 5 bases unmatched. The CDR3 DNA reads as TGTGCCAGTTCGCGGACAGGTAGCAATCAGCCCCAGCATTTT. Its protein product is CASSRTGSNQPQHF. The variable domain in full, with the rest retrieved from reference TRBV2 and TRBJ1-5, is EPEVTQTPSHQVTQMGQEVILRCVPISNHLYFYWYRQILGQKVEFLVSFYNNEISEKSEIFDDQFSVERPDGSNFTLKIRSTKLEDSAMYFCASSRTGSNQPQHFGDGTRLSIL.

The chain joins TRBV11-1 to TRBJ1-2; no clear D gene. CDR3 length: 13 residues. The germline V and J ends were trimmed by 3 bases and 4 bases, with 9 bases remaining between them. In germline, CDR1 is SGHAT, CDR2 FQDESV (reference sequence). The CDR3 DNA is TGTGCCAGCAGCTTGTCCCAAAGCTATGGCTACACCTTC. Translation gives CASSLSQSYGYTF.